The TCR beta chain under discussion was sequenced for a study of a mutant IDH1 vaccine in newly diagnosed glioma. Study at large: The patients received vaccinations eight times, in weeks 1, 3, 5, 7, 11, 15, 19 and 23. Vaccines were first given 4-6 weeks after radiotherapy alone, or with temozolomide cycles. Every participant had undergone radiotherapy, temozolomide, or both before, and most underwent both. Study-wide points: Vaccine-induced immune responses were detected in 93.3% of patients.

Time point: week 11, during vaccination. Mutant IDH1 20-mer peptide, at 300 ug, made up each vaccine dose, with topical imiquimod. In the case of this clone: The antigen remains unidentified.

Some clones are missing from TCRdb's copy, which holds only in-frame ones; the method was immunoSEQ multiplex PCR. The table has more than 55,000 clones, about 84% seen once. The receptor comes from a man aged 30 to 45 with glioma. Sequenced material: PBMCs, taken from a glioma patient whose treatment included an IDH1 peptide vaccine.

DNA for the CDR3: TGTGCCAGCAGTCCCACCCAGGAACCCTACGAGCAGTACTTC. Translation gives CASSPTQEPYEQYF. The chain links TRBV27 to TRBJ2-5, with D hard to call. The DNA matches TRBJ2-7 better at its end, which makes the J call doubtful. The CDR3 extends over 14 amino acids. Germline lookup yields CDR1 MNHEY and CDR2 SMNVEV (reference sequence).